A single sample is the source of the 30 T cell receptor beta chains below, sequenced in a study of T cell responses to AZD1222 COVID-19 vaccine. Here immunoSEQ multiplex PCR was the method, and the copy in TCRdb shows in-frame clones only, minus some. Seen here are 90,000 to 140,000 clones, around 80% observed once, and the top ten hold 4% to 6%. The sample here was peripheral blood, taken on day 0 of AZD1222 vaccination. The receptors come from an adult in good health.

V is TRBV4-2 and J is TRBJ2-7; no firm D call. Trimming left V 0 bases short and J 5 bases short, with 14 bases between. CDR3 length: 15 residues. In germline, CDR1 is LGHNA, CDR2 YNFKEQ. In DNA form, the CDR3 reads TGTGCCAGCAGCCAAGATCTCCTGGGGTCTAACGAGCAGTACTTC. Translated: CASSQDLLGSNEQYF.

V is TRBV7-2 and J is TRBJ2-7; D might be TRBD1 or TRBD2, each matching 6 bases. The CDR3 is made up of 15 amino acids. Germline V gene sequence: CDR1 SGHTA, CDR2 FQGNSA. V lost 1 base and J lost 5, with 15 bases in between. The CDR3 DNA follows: TGTGCCAGCAGCTTAGTATGGGGGGCCAGACACGAGCAGTACTTC. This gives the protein CASSLVWGARHEQYF. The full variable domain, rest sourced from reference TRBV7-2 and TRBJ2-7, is GAGVSQSPSNKVTEKGKDVELRCDPISGHTALYWYRQSLGQGLEFLIYFQGNSAPDKSGLPSDRFSAERTGGSVSTLTIQRTQQEDSAVYLCASSLVWGARHEQYFGPGTRLTVT.

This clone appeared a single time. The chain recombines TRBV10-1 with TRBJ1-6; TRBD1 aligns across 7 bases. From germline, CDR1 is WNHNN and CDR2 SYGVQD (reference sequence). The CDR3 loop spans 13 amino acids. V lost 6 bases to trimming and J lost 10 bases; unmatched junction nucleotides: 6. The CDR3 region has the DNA TGCGCCAGCAGCCGGACAGGTCAATCACCCCTCCACTTT. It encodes CASSRTGQSPLHF.

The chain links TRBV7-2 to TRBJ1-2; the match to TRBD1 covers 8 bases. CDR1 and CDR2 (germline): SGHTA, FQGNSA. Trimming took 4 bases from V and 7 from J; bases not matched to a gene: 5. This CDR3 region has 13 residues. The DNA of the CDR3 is TGTGCCAGCAGCTCGCAGGGGGCTGGTGGCTACACCTTC. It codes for CASSSQGAGGYTF.

CDR3 nucleotides: TGTGCCAGCAGCCCCCGACAGGGCCAAGACATTCAGTACTTC. This gives the protein CASSPRQGQDIQYF. V gene TRBV3-1 (or the pseudogene TRBV3-2) combines with J gene TRBJ2-4; 7 bases fit TRBD1. V shed 4 bases and J 8 bases; nucleotides not matched to a gene: 8. The CDR3 runs 14 residues. Germline V gene sequence: CDR1 LGHDT, CDR2 YNNKEL (reference sequence).

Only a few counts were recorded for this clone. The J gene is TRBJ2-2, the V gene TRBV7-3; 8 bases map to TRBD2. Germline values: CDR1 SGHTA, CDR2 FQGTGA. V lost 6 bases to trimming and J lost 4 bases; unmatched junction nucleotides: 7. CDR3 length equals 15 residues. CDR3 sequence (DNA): TGTGCCAGCAGTTTTGGACTAGCTACCACCGGGGAGCTGTTTTTT. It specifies CASSFGLATTGELFF.

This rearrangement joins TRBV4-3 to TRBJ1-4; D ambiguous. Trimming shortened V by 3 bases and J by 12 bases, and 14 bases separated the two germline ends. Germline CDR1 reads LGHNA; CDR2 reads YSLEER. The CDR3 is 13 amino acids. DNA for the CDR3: TGCGCCAGCAGCCAGTACCCCAGAGAACAACTGTTTTTT. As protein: CASSQYPREQLFF.

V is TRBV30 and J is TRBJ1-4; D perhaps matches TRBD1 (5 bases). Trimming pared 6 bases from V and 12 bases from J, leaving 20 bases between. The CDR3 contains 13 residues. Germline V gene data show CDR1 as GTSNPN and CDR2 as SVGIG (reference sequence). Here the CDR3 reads CACDYYRDGELFF. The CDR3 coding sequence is TGTGCCTGCGATTATTACCGGGACGGAGAACTGTTTTTT.

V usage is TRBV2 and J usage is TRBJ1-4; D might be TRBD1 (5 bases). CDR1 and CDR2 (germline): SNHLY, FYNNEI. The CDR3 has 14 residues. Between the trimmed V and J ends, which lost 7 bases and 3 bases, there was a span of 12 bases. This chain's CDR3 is CASTKGGANEKLFF. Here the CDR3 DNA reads TGTGCCAGCACCAAGGGAGGGGCTAATGAAAAACTGTTTTTT.

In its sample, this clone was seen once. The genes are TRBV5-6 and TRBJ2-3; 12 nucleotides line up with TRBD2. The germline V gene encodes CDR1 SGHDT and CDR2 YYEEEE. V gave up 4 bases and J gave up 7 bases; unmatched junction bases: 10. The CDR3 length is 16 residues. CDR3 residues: CASSVLAGGLPHTQYF. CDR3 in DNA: TGTGCCAGCAGCGTACTAGCGGGGGGTCTCCCCCATACGCAGTATTTT. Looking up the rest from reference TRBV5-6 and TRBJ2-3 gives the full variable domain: DAGVTQSPTHLIKTRGQQVTLRCSPKSGHDTVSWYQQALGQGPQFIFQYYEEEERQRGNFPDRFSGHQFPNYSSELNVNALLLGDSALYLCASSVLAGGLPHTQYFGPGTRLTVL.

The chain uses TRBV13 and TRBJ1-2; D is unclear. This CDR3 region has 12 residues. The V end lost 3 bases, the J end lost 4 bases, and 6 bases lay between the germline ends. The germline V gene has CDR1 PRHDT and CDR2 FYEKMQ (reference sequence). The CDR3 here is CASSFGGYGYTF. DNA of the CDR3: TGTGCCAGCAGCTTCGGCGGCTATGGCTACACCTTC.

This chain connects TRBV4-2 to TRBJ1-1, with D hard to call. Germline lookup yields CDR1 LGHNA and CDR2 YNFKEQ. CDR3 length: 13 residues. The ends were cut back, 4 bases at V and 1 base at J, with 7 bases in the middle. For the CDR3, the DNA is TGTGCCAGCAGCCGAAGGAAGAACACTGAAGCTTTCTTT. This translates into CASSRRKNTEAFF.

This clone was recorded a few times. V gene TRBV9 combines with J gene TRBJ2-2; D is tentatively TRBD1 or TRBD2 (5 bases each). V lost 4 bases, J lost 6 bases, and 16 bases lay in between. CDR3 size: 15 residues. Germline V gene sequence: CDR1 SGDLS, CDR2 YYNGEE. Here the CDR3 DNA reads TGTGCCAGCAGCCGTAGGACTGGGGCGCCCGGGGAGCTGTTTTTT. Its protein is CASSRRTGAPGELFF.

The CDR3: CASSLGGTLGNTIYF. The CDR3 coding sequence is TGTGCCAGCAGCTTAGGGGGCACTCTTGGAAACACCATATATTTT. The chain has TRBV11-2 and TRBJ1-3, with a weak D call TRBD1 (5 bases). CDR1 SGHAT and CDR2 FQNNGV come from the germline V gene. CDR3 size: 15 residues. Trimming removed 1 base from V and 3 bases from J, with 10 bases in between.

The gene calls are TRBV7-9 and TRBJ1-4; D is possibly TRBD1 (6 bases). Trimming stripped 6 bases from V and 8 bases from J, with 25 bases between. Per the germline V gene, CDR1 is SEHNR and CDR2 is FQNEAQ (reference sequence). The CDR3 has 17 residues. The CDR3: CASRPGGGPGLREKLFF. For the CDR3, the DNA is TGTGCCAGCAGACCAGGTGGGGGGCCGGGACTTCGAGAAAAACTGTTTTTT.

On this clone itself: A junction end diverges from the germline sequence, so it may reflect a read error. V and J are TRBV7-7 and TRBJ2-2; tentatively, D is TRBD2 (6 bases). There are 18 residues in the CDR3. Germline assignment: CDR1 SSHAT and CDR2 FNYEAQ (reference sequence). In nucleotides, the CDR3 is TGTGCTAGCAGTTGGGCCCCCCGACTAGGAACGAACACCGGGGAGCTGTTTTTT. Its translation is CASSWAPRLGTNTGELFF.

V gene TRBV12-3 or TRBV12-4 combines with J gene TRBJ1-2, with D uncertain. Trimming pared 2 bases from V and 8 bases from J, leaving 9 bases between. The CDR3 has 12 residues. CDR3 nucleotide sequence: TGTGCCAGCAGTTTACTTGGTAACGGCTACACCTTC. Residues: CASSLLGNGYTF.

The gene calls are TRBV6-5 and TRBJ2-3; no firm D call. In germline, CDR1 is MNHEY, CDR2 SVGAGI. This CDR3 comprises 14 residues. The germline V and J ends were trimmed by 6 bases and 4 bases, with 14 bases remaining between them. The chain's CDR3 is CASRQSTSADTQYF. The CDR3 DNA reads TGTGCCAGCAGGCAAAGTACGTCCGCAGATACGCAGTATTTT.

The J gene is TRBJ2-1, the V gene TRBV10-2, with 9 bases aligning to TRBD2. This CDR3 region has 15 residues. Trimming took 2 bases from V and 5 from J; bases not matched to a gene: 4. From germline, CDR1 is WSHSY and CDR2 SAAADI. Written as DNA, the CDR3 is TGCGCCAGCAGTGAGGCGGGGGGGCCCCACAATGAGCAGTTCTTC. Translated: CASSEAGGPHNEQFF.

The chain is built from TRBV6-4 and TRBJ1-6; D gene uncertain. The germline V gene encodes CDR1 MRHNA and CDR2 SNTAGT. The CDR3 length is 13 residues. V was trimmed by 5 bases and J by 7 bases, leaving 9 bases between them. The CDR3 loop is CASSSQANSPLHF. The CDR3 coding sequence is TGTGCCAGCAGTTCGCAGGCCAATTCACCCCTCCACTTT.

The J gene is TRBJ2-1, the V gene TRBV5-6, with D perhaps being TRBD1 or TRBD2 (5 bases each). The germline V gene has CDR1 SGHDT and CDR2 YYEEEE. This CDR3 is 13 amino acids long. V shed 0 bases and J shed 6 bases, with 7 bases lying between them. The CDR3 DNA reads TGTGCCAGCAGCTTGGCCGGGACCAATGAGCAGTTCTTC. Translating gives CASSLAGTNEQFF.

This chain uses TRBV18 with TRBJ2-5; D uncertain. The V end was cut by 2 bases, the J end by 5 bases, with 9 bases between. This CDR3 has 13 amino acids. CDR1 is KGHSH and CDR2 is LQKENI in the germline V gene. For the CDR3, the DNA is TGTGCCAGCTCACCAACCACTGGGGAGACCCAGTACTTC. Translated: CASSPTTGETQYF.

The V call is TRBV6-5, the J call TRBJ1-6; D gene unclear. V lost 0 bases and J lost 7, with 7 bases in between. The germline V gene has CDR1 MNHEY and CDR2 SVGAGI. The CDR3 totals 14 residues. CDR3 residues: CASSYSTGNSPLHF. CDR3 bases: TGTGCCAGCAGTTACTCGACCGGGAATTCACCCCTCCACTTT.

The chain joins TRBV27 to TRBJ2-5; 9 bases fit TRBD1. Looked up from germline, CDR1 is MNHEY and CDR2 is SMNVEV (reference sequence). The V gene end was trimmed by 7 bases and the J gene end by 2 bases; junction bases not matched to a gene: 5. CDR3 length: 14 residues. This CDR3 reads CASTRTGAQETQYF. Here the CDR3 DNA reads TGTGCCAGCACCAGGACAGGGGCACAAGAGACCCAGTACTTC.

CDR3 coding DNA: TGTGCCAGCAGTGGTGGACAGGGACTGGCTGGAAACACCATATATTTT. Translating gives CASSGGQGLAGNTIYF. V and J are TRBV6-1 and TRBJ1-3; 8 positions agree with TRBD1. With V trimmed by 4 bases and J by 2 bases, 7 bases remained unmatched. Germline CDR1 is MNHNS and CDR2 is SASEGT. This CDR3 comprises 16 residues.

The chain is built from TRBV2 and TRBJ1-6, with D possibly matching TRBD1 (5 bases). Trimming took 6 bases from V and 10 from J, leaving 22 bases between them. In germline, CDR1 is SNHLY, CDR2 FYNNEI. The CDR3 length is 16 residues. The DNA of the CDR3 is TGTGCCAGCAGCGACAGCATCGACGTGGGAGAGTCACCCCTCCACTTT. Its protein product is CASSDSIDVGESPLHF.

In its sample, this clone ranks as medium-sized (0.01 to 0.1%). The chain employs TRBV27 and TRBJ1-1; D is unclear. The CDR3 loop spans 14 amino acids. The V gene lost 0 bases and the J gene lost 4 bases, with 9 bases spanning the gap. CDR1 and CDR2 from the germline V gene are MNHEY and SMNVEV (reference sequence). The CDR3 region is CASSLSGLLTEAFF. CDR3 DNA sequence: TGTGCCAGCAGTTTATCAGGTTTGCTCACTGAAGCTTTCTTT.

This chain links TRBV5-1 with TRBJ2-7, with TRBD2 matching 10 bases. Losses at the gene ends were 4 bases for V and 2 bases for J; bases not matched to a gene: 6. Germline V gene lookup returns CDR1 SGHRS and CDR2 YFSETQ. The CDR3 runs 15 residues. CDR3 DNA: TGCGCCAGCAGCCGCGGGACTAGCGAGACCTACGAGCAGTACTTC. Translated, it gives CASSRGTSETYEQYF.

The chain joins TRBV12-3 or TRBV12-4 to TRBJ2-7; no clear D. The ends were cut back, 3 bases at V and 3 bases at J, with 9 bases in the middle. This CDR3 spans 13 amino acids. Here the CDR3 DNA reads TGTGCCAGCAGTTTGAACAGAGTCTACGAGCAGTACTTC. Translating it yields CASSLNRVYEQYF.

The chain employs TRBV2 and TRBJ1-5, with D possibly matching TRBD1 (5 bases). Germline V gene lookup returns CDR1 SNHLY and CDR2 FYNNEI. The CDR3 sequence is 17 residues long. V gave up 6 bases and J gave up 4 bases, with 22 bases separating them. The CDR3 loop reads CASRPAGGVLLNQPQHF. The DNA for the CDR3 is TGTGCCAGCAGGCCTGCGGGGGGGGTCCTATTGAATCAGCCCCAGCATTTT. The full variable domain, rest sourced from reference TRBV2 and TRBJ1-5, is EPEVTQTPSHQVTQMGQEVILRCVPISNHLYFYWYRQILGQKVEFLVSFYNNEISEKSEIFDDQFSVERPDGSNFTLKIRSTKLEDSAMYFCASRPAGGVLLNQPQHFGDGTRLSIL.